This T cell receptor beta chain stems from a study of response to subunit inactivated influenza vaccine. CDR1 and CDR2 from the germline V gene are MNHEY and SVGAGI. The CDR3 is made up of 14 amino acids. V lost 4 bases to trimming and J lost 10 bases, with 17 bases between them. TCRdb redid the calling of the RT-PCR reads with MiXCR, one entry per CDR3 protein. The sample consists of about 580,000 distinct CDR3 sequences, 12% to 15% of them appearing once. The input for sequencing was PBMCs from blood, taken approximately 13 days after vaccination. This TCR was sampled from a man aged 50-59 years who received an inactivated influenza vaccine. The chain carries TRBV6-5 and TRBJ2-1; D not resolved. This CDR3 reads CASSSQHTESEQFF. The DNA for the CDR3 is TGTGCCAGCAGTTCCCAACACACAGAGAGCGAGCAGTTCTTC.